The 19 T cell receptor beta chains below come from one sample, sequenced in a study of OX40 agonist ivuxolimab in advanced cancers. Sequencing used immunoSEQ multiplex PCR; TCRdb keeps in-frame clones, though not all of them. This table holds 40,000 to 45,000 clones, about 81% found once. The material sequenced was CD4+ or CD8+ T cells sorted from blood, taken in a trial of the OX40 agonist ivuxolimab. Receptors were obtained from an adult with an advanced solid tumor such as melanoma, head and neck, liver or kidney cancer.

The CDR3 region has the DNA TGTGCCAGCAGCCTCGCGGCAGGGGGGGTCTACAATGAGCAGTTCTTC. This gives the protein CASSLAAGGVYNEQFF. The chain links TRBV5-4 to TRBJ2-1; D is possibly TRBD1 or TRBD2 (7 bases each). Trimming cost V 4 bases and J 3 bases, with 17 bases left between them. CDR3 length: 16 residues. Germline loops: CDR1 SGHNT, CDR2 YYREEE (reference sequence).

J is TRBJ1-1 and V is TRBV5-1; 8 bases line up with TRBD1. Germline CDR1 and CDR2: SGHRS and YFSETQ. The J segment lost 5 bases and the V segment lost 5 bases, leaving 11 bases of the junction unmatched. This CDR3 spans 15 amino acids. For the CDR3, the DNA is TGCGCCAGCAGTCGGGAAGGACAGGGCCGTACTGAAGCTTTCTTT. Its protein product is CASSREGQGRTEAFF.

The chain is built from TRBV25-1 and TRBJ2-2; 7 bases line up with TRBD1. This CDR3 spans 15 amino acids. After removal of 3 bases from V and 4 bases from J, the junction contained 5 bases not matched to a gene. The germline gives CDR1 MGHDK, CDR2 SYGVNS. CDR3 amino acids: CASSERQGTTGELFF. The CDR3 DNA sequence: TGTGCCAGCAGTGAGAGACAGGGTACCACCGGGGAGCTGTTTTTT.

This clone was seen a few times. The gene calls are TRBV11-2 and TRBJ2-7; 15 bases line up with TRBD2. V shed 4 bases and J 7 bases; nucleotides not matched to a gene: 8. Looked up from germline, CDR1 is SGHAT and CDR2 is FQNNGV. The CDR3 loop spans 16 amino acids. CDR3 sequence reads: CASSSWTSGRASEQYF. The CDR3 nucleotides read TGTGCCAGCAGCTCTTGGACTAGCGGGAGGGCATCGGAGCAGTACTTC.

The table lists this clone with a few counts. This sequence joins TRBV25-1 and TRBJ1-1, with unresolved D. In germline, CDR1 is MGHDK, CDR2 SYGVNS. The CDR3 is made up of 12 amino acids. Deletions cut 8 bases from V and 1 base from J, with 8 bases between. CDR3 region: CASGLGNTEAFF. CDR3 DNA sequence: TGTGCCAGCGGACTCGGGAACACTGAAGCTTTCTTT. Full variable domain (remainder filled in from reference TRBV25-1 and TRBJ1-1): EADIYQTPRYLVIGTGKKITLECSQTMGHDKMYWYQQDPGMELHLIHYSYGVNSTEKGDLSSESTVSRIRTEHFPLTLESARPSHTSQYLCASGLGNTEAFFGQGTRLTVV.

The chain employs TRBV11-3 and TRBJ2-7; no definite D call. CDR1 and CDR2 (germline): SGHNT, YENEEA. Trimming pared 2 bases from V and 4 bases from J, leaving 12 bases between. The CDR3 runs 14 residues. The CDR3 DNA sequence: TGTGCCAGCAGCTTAATAGACATATCGTACGAGCAGTACGTC. It yields the protein CASSLIDISYEQYV.

In nucleotides, the CDR3 is TGTGCCTGGAGTTTAGAGGGTACTGAAGCTTTCTTT. Protein: CAWSLEGTEAFF. This rearrangement joins TRBV30 to TRBJ1-1, with unresolved D. The length of the CDR3 is 12 residues. V shed 2 bases and J shed 5 bases, with 9 bases lying between them. Germline V lookup: CDR1 GTSNPN, CDR2 SVGIG (reference sequence).

The rearrangement joins TRBV5-4 to TRBJ2-7, with 10 positions matching TRBD2. Germline loops: CDR1 SGHNT, CDR2 YYREEE (reference sequence). This CDR3 region has 17 residues. Germline trimming cut 4 bases from V and 1 base from J; bases unmatched to any gene: 11. CDR3: CASSHQDGTSASYEQYF. CDR3 in DNA: TGTGCCAGCAGCCATCAAGACGGGACTAGCGCATCCTACGAGCAGTACTTC.

The chain uses TRBV18 and TRBJ2-3; 10 bases match TRBD1. CDR1 and CDR2 from the germline V gene are KGHSH and LQKENI. The CDR3 consists of 17 residues. The V segment lost 0 bases and the J segment 2 bases; nucleotides outside the gene matches: 5. CDR3 sequence (DNA): TGTGCCAGCTCACCACCGACAGGGGGCGCGAACACAGATACGCAGTATTTT. Its translation: CASSPPTGGANTDTQYF.

This chain joins TRBV7-2 and TRBJ1-3; D remains ambiguous. In germline, CDR1 is SGHTA, CDR2 FQGNSA. Trimming pared 2 bases from V and 0 bases from J, leaving 8 bases between. CDR3 length: 15 residues. This CDR3 reads CASSLRRSSGNTIYF. Here the CDR3 DNA reads TGTGCCAGCAGCTTACGGAGGTCCTCTGGAAACACCATATATTTT.

This chain connects TRBV4-2 to TRBJ2-7; TRBD1 agrees at 8 bases. V shed 8 bases, J shed 5 bases, and the junction held 11 bases outside the gene matches. Germline CDR1 is LGHNA and CDR2 is YNFKEQ. This CDR3 contains 14 residues. CDR3 amino acids: CASQLTGVGNEQYF. CDR3 bases: TGTGCCAGCCAATTGACAGGGGTTGGTAACGAGCAGTACTTC.

This chain joins TRBV18 and TRBJ1-3, with a possible D match to TRBD1 (6 bases). V was pared by 2 bases and J by 1 base, with 15 bases between. CDR3 length: 17 residues. Per the germline V gene, CDR1 is KGHSH and CDR2 is LQKENI. The CDR3 sequence is CASSPMVDRTSGNTIYF. In DNA, the CDR3 is TGTGCCAGCTCACCAATGGTTGACAGGACTTCTGGAAACACCATATATTTT.

The chain recombines TRBV30 with TRBJ1-2, with D possibly matching TRBD1 (5 bases). Germline CDR1 and CDR2: GTSNPN and SVGIG (reference sequence). Trimming pared 1 base from V and 3 bases from J, leaving 18 bases between. The CDR3 runs to 16 residues. The chain's CDR3 is CAWSEPFSGGDYGYTF. DNA of the CDR3: TGTGCCTGGAGTGAACCCTTTTCGGGGGGGGACTATGGCTACACCTTC.

J is TRBJ1-4 and V is TRBV6-1; D unclear. The CDR3 loop spans 13 amino acids. Looked up from germline, CDR1 is MNHNS and CDR2 is SASEGT. V was shortened by 3 bases and J by 4 bases, with 6 bases between the two germline ends. In nucleotides, the CDR3 is TGTGCCAGCAGTGAGACATTTAATGAAAAACTGTTTTTT. Translating gives CASSETFNEKLFF.

This clone was detected only a few times. The chain links TRBV29-1 to TRBJ1-1; D possibly corresponds to TRBD1 (5 bases). CDR1 is SQVTM and CDR2 is ANQGSEA in the germline V gene. The CDR3 totals 13 residues. Trimming took off 0 bases at V and 6 bases at J, with 11 bases between the two ends. This CDR3 reads CSVEEQTQAEAFF. As DNA, the CDR3 is TGCAGCGTTGAAGAACAGACACAGGCTGAAGCTTTCTTT.

A few counts support this clone. The V call is TRBV18, the J call TRBJ2-7; D is unresolved. The germline gives CDR1 KGHSH, CDR2 LQKENI. V lost 0 bases, J lost 2 bases, and 11 bases lay in between. This CDR3 comprises 15 residues. DNA of the CDR3: TGTGCCAGCTCACCACCGGGCCGGGCCCCCTACGAGCAGTACTTC. Its translation: CASSPPGRAPYEQYF.

This clone was seen a handful of times. The conserved phenylalanine or tryptophan normally closing the CDR3 is absent here, so this likely arose from a read error. The DNA is omitted, as the CDR3 cannot be located on it reliably, and the CDR3 follows TCRdb's listing. V is TRBV21-1 and J is TRBJ2-7. TRBV21-1 is described as a pseudogene. Inclusive of both ends, the CDR3 amounts to 10 amino acids. The CDR3 loop reads CASSARAKHP.

The rearrangement uses TRBV18 and TRBJ2-7; no clear D. V shed 3 bases and J shed 0 bases, with 15 bases lying between them. The germline V gene has CDR1 KGHSH and CDR2 LQKENI. This CDR3 region has 16 residues. In DNA form, the CDR3 reads TGTGCCAGCTCACCGGAATATTCAGACGCCTCCTACGAGCAGTACTTC. This encodes CASSPEYSDASYEQYF.

The chain is built from TRBV27 and TRBJ1-2, with D possibly matching TRBD1 (6 bases). Germline V gives CDR1 MNHEY, CDR2 SMNVEV (reference sequence). CDR3 length: 14 amino acids. With 8 bases removed from V and 5 bases from J, the gap between germline ends came to 18 bases. The CDR3 coding sequence is TGTGCCAGCGGCCACGAGGGCAGGGGATATGGCTACACCTTC. It encodes CASGHEGRGYGYTF.